This TCR beta chain was captured by sequencing in a study of human T cells and chemical hapten exposure. Study-level information: Per-sample variation in TCR yield stemmed mainly from small pooled library volume differences.

Documented time point: pre-sensitization, week 0. Treatment noted: therapeutic diphenylcyclopropenone sensitization with weekly scalp DPC. This clonotype was counted only a few times. Its antigen remains unidentified. Whole-study results and caveats: DPC sensitization produced no change in TCRs with frequency above 1 in 1000. Expanded TCRs produced significantly more large CDR3 similarity clusters than controls did.

The V gene lost 1 base and the J gene lost 2 bases, with 16 bases spanning the gap. This CDR3 region has 17 residues. Germline CDR1 and CDR2: SGHTA and FQGNSA. TCRdb reprocessed the RACE reads via MiXCR and lists one record per CDR3 protein. The table records around 300,000 distinct CDR3 sequences, 7.5% to 8% of them present only once. The origin of this receptor is a man between 18 and 35 years old with alopecia areata. Some clones in this sample may be carry-over from other donors' samples. This rearrangement joins TRBV7-2 to TRBJ2-3; TRBD2 is a possible D gene (5 bases). The material was whole blood, obtained in connection with sensitization to the hapten diphenylcyclopropenone (DPC). CDR3 in amino acids: CASSLERQAAFTDTQYF. The CDR3 DNA follows: TGTGCCAGCAGCTTAGAGCGGCAGGCGGCGTTCACAGATACGCAGTATTTT. Full variable domain (remainder filled in from reference TRBV7-2 and TRBJ2-3): GAGVSQSPSNKVTEKGKDVELRCDPISGHTALYWYRQSLGQGLEFLIYFQGNSAPDKSGLPSDRFSAERTGGSVSTLTIQRTQQEDSAVYLCASSLERQAAFTDTQYFGPGTRLTVL.